The rows below give T cell receptor beta chains drawn from one sample of a study of blood T cells in healthy people across ages. A single record per CDR3 protein comes from TCRdb applying MiXCR to the 5' RACE reads. Of roughly 1,300,000 distinct CDR3 sequences detected, 45% to 70% appear once; the ten largest clones hold 5% to 7%. Material for sequencing was blood. The receptors come from a man aged 18 to 35 in good health. Each CDR3 is given with its conserved first and last residue. A D gene is named only where the DNA matches it firmly. Size is stated for part of the rows, as once, few or many counts, or as a class when the clone is expanded.

J gene: TRBJ2-1; D gene: TRBD1; clone size: once; V gene: TRBV7-6; CDR3 DNA: TGTGCCAGCAGCAACCTCGGGACAGGGGGCATCAATGAGCAGTTCTTC; CDR3 protein: CASSNLGTGGINEQFF
J gene: TRBJ1-2; D gene: -; clone size: -; V gene: TRBV29-1; CDR3 DNA: TGCAGCGTGCAAATGGTCATATGCGGCTACACCTTC; CDR3 protein: CSVQMVICGYTF
J gene: TRBJ2-7; D gene: -; clone size: -; V gene: TRBV4-3; CDR3 DNA: TGCGCCAGCAGCCAGGGCGGGGCAGGGGGTCCCTACGAGCAGTACTTC; CDR3 protein: CASSQGGAGGPYEQYF
J gene: TRBJ2-3; D gene: -; clone size: few; V gene: TRBV5-1; CDR3 DNA: TGCGCCAGCAGCTTGGGGACTCCTCCCACAGATACGCAGTATTTT; CDR3 protein: CASSLGTPPTDTQYF
J gene: TRBJ1-1; D gene: TRBD1; clone size: -; V gene: TRBV12-3/TRBV12-4; CDR3 DNA: TGTGCCAGCAGTTTCGTAAGCGGCTGGGACAGGCCGAACACTGAAGCTTTCTTT; CDR3 protein: CASSFVSGWDRPNTEAFF
J gene: TRBJ2-6; D gene: -; clone size: -; V gene: TRBV12-3/TRBV12-4; CDR3 DNA: TGTGCCAGCAGAATCACGCTCGAGGGGCAAGGGGCCAACGTCCTGACTTTC; CDR3 protein: CASRITLEGQGANVLTF
J gene: TRBJ2-3; D gene: -; clone size: -; V gene: TRBV25-1; CDR3 DNA: TGTGCCAGCAGTGAAACTAGGTTCCCCACAGATACGCAGTATTTT; CDR3 protein: CASSETRFPTDTQYF
J gene: TRBJ1-5; D gene: -; clone size: -; V gene: TRBV12-3/TRBV12-4; CDR3 DNA: TGTGCCAGCAGTCCAACGAAGTGGATGGGCAATCAGCCCCAGCATTTT; CDR3 protein: CASSPTKWMGNQPQHF
J gene: TRBJ1-1; D gene: TRBD1; clone size: -; V gene: TRBV7-9; CDR3 DNA: TGTGCCAGCAGCCCGGGGACAGAGGACACTGAAGCTTTCTTT; CDR3 protein: CASSPGTEDTEAFF
J gene: TRBJ2-7; D gene: -; clone size: -; V gene: TRBV4-1; CDR3 DNA: TGCGCCAGCAGCCATGGTGGCAGGGTAAACGAGCAGTACTTC; CDR3 protein: CASSHGGRVNEQYF
J gene: TRBJ2-1; D gene: TRBD2; clone size: -; V gene: TRBV6-2/TRBV6-3; CDR3 DNA: TGTGCCAGCAGAGGAGAACTAGCGGGGGTAGGTGAGCAGTTCTTC; CDR3 protein: CASRGELAGVGEQFF
J gene: TRBJ1-5; D gene: -; clone size: -; V gene: TRBV20-1; CDR3 DNA: TGCAGTGCCATGGACAGCGTTAATCAGCCCCAGCATTTT; CDR3 protein: CSAMDSVNQPQHF
J gene: TRBJ2-5; D gene: -; clone size: -; V gene: TRBV24-1; CDR3 DNA: TGTGCCACTCAGGGTTTCGGGGAGACCCAGTACTTC; CDR3 protein: CATQGFGETQYF
J gene: TRBJ1-1; D gene: -; clone size: -; V gene: TRBV28; CDR3 DNA: TGTGCCAGCAGTTTCCTCAAGACGAACACTGAAGCTTTCTTT; CDR3 protein: CASSFLKTNTEAFF
J gene: TRBJ2-3; D gene: -; clone size: -; V gene: TRBV15; CDR3 DNA: TGTGCCACCAGCAGACCTACTAGGGTCGACACAGATACGCAGTATTTT; CDR3 protein: CATSRPTRVDTDTQYF
J gene: TRBJ2-3; D gene: TRBD2; clone size: -; V gene: TRBV15; CDR3 DNA: TGTGCCACCAGCGATAATCTAGCGGGAGAATTCCCAGATACGCAGTATTTT; CDR3 protein: CATSDNLAGEFPDTQYF
J gene: TRBJ2-4; D gene: -; clone size: -; V gene: TRBV24-1; CDR3 DNA: TGTGCCACCAGTGACGTTCGAAGGTCAAACATTCAGTACTTC; CDR3 protein: CATSDVRRSNIQYF
J gene: TRBJ2-3; D gene: -; clone size: -; V gene: TRBV15; CDR3 DNA: TGTGCCACCAGCCCCCCGAGGGGCGACACGCAGTATTTT; CDR3 protein: CATSPPRGDTQYF
J gene: TRBJ2-3; D gene: -; clone size: -; V gene: TRBV25-1; CDR3 DNA: TGTGCCAGCAGTAAGCTGCCGGGAGATACGCAGTATTTT; CDR3 protein: CASSKLPGDTQYF
J gene: TRBJ1-3; D gene: -; clone size: -; V gene: TRBV28; CDR3 DNA: TGTGCCAGCAGCCCACAGATCCCAGGAAACACCATATATTTT; CDR3 protein: CASSPQIPGNTIYF
J gene: TRBJ2-1; D gene: TRBD1; clone size: once; V gene: TRBV4-2; CDR3 DNA: TGTGCCAGCAGCCAATCCACAGGGGAGTCCTACAATGAGCAGTTCTTC; CDR3 protein: CASSQSTGESYNEQFF
J gene: TRBJ2-1; D gene: -; clone size: -; V gene: TRBV20-1; CDR3 DNA: TGCAGTGCTAGAGGTCCGGAGGTCGGTGTGAATGAGCAGTTCTTC; CDR3 protein: CSARGPEVGVNEQFF
J gene: TRBJ2-1; D gene: -; clone size: few; V gene: TRBV12-3/TRBV12-4; CDR3 DNA: TGTGCCAGCAGTCCCAATATAGGTAGTAATGAGCAGTTCTTC; CDR3 protein: CASSPNIGSNEQFF
J gene: TRBJ1-5; D gene: -; clone size: -; V gene: TRBV6-2/TRBV6-3; CDR3 DNA: TGTGCCAGCGGCGACAGGCGAATAAGCAATCAGCCCCAGCATTTT; CDR3 protein: CASGDRRISNQPQHF